This TCR beta chain was retrieved from a study of patients and donors after allogeneic stem cell transplantation. Germline CDR1 reads SGHTA; CDR2 reads FQGNSA. The CDR3 loop spans 13 amino acids. Trimming took off 5 bases at V and 13 bases at J, with 20 bases between the two ends. TCRdb fed the RT-PCR reads into MiXCR, producing one record per CDR3 protein. The table has approximately 410,000 distinct CDR3 sequences, around 15% seen once. The receptor was isolated from a human donor who was either an allogeneic HSCT recipient or a stem cell or donor lymphocyte infusion donor (not recorded which). It is not recorded whose cells these are; they may come from a transplant donor. Sequenced material: blood, either unsorted or a sorted T cell fraction (not recorded which). The V call is TRBV7-2, the J call TRBJ1-2; D is perhaps TRBD1 (5 bases). For the CDR3, the DNA is TGTGCCAGCAGCCCCGGGACTGCCGTCCGGGGCACCTTC. Translated: CASSPGTAVRGTF.